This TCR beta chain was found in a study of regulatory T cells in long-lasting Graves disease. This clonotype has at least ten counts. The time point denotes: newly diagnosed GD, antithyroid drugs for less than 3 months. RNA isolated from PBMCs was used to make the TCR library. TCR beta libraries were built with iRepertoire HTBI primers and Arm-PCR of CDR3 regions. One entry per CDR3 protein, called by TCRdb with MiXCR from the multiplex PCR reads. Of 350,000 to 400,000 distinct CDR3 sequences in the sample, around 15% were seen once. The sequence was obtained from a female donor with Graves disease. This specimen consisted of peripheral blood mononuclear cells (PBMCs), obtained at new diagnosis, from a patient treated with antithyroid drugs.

CDR3 protein: CASNGAHYTDTQYF. CDR3 sequence (DNA): TGTGCCAGCAACGGGGCCCACTACACAGATACGCAGTATTTT. The chain combines TRBV27 with TRBJ2-3; D may correspond to TRBD1 or TRBD2 (5 bases each). Trimming pared 7 bases from V and 2 bases from J, leaving 13 bases between. Per germline, CDR1 MNHEY and CDR2 SMNVEV (reference sequence). The CDR3 totals 14 residues.